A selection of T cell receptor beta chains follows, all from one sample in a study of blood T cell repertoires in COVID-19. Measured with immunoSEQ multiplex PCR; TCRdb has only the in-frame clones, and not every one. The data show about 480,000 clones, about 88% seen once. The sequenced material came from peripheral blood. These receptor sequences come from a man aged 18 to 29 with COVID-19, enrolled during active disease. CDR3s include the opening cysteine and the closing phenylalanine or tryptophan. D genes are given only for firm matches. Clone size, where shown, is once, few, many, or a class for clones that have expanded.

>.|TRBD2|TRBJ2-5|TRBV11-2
CASTPQGGNGETQYF
TGTGCCAGCACCCCCCAGGGAGGGAATGGAGAGACCCAGTACTTC
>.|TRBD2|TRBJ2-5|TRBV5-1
CASSLSGLAGEGTQYF
TGCGCCAGCAGCTTATCGGGACTAGCGGGAGAGGGGACCCAGTACTTC
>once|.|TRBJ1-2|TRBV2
CASSEKPGFYGYTF
TGTGCCAGCAGTGAGAAGCCAGGATTTTATGGCTACACCTTC
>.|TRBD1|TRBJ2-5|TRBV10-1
CASSAGGKETQYF
TGCGCCAGCAGTGCAGGGGGCAAAGAGACCCAGTACTTC
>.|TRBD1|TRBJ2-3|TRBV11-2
CASSLGDRTDTQYF
TGTGCCAGCAGCTTAGGGGACAGAACAGATACGCAGTATTTT
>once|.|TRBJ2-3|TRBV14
CASSPSLAVDTQYF
TGTGCCAGCAGCCCTAGTTTGGCGGTCGATACGCAGTATTTT
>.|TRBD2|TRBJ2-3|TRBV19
CASTLAGATDTQYF
TGTGCCAGTACACTAGCGGGGGCAACAGATACGCAGTATTTT
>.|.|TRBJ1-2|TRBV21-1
CASSNWTGRAYGYTF
TGTGCCAGCAGCAATTGGACAGGGCGGGCCTATGGCTACACCTTC
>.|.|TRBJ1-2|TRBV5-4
CASSSRESYGYTF
TGTGCCAGCAGCTCCAGGGAAAGCTATGGCTACACCTTC
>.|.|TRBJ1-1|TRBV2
CASRSDPREGAFF
TGTGCCAGCAGGTCGGACCCCAGAGAGGGAGCTTTCTTT
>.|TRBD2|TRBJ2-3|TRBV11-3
CASSLGGGTSGNTQYF
TGTGCCAGCAGCTTAGGAGGGGGGACTAGCGGTAATACGCAGTATTTT
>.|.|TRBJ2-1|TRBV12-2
CASRLARGTSGSNEQFF
TGTGCAAGTCGCTTAGCGCGGGGGACTAGCGGTTCCAATGAGCAGTTCTTC
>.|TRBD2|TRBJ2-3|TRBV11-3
CASSLIGGGSGTTDTQYF
TGTGCCAGCAGCTTAATAGGTGGAGGTAGCGGGACAACAGATACGCAGTATTTT
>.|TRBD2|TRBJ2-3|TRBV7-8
CASSVRGGDSTDTQYF
TGTGCCAGCAGCGTGCGCGGGGGGGATAGCACAGATACGCAGTATTTT
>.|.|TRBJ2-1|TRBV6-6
CASSYSRTSNEQFF
TGTGCCAGCAGTTATTCCCGAACTAGCAATGAGCAGTTCTTC
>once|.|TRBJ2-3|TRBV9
CASSPRLFSTQYF
TGTGCCAGCAGCCCCCGACTTTTTTCTACGCAGTATTTT
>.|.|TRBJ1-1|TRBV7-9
CASSLGAEGFNTEAFF
TGTGCCAGCAGCTTAGGAGCGGAAGGGTTCAACACTGAAGCTTTCTTT
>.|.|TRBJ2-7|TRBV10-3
CAISVLPRQEGHEQYF
TGTGCCATCAGTGTACTACCCCGACAGGAAGGCCACGAGCAGTACTTC
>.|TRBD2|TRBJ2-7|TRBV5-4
CASSPGGAGSYEQYF
TGTGCCAGCAGTCCCGGGGGGGCAGGCTCCTACGAGCAGTACTTC
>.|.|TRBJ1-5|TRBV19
CASSIEQGRNQPQHF
TGTGCCAGTAGTATCGAACAGGGACGGAATCAGCCCCAGCATTTT
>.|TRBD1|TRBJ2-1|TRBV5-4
CASSLSLGQGARNEQFF
TGTGCCAGCAGCCTAAGCCTTGGACAGGGGGCGCGCAATGAGCAGTTCTTC
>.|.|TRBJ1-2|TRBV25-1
CASSVEGRQASYTF
TGTGCCAGCAGTGTAGAGGGGCGACAGGCGTCCTACACCTTC
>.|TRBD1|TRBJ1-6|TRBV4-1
CASNSRDRGNSPLHF
TGCGCCAGCAATTCTCGGGACAGGGGAAATTCACCCCTCCACTTT